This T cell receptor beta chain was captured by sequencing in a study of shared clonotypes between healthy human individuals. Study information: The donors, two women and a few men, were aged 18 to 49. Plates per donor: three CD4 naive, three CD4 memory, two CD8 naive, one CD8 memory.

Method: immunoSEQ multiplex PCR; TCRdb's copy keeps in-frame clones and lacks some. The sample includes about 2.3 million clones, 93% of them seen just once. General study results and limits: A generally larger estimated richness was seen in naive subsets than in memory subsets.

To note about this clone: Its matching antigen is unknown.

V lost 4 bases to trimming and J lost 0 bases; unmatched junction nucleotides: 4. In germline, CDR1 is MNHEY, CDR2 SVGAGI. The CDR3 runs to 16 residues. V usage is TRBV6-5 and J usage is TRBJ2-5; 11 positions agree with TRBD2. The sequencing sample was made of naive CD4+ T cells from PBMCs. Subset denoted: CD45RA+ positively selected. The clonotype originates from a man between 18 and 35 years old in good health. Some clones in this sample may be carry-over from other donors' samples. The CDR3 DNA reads TGTGCCAGCAGTTCCCGACTAGCGGGATACCAAGAGACCCAGTACTTC. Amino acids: CASSSRLAGYQETQYF.